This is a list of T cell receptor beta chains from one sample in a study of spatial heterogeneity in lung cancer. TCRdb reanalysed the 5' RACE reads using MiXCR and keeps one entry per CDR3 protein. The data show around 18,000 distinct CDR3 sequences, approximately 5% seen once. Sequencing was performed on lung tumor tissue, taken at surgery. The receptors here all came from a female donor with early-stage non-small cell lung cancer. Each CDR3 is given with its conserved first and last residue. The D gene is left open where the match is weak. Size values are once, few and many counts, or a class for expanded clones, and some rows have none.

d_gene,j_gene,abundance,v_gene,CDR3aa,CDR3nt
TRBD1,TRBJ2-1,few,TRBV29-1,CSVEEVDRGQPYLYNEQFF,TGCAGCGTTGAAGAGGTGGACAGGGGCCAACCTTACCTCTACAATGAGCAGTTCTTC
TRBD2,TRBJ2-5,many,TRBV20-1,CSATTGGSRTQYF,TGCAGTGCTACCACCGGGGGGTCTCGGACCCAGTACTTC
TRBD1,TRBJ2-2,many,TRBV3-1,CASGPRTGSTGELFF,TGTGCCAGCGGCCCCCGGACAGGGAGCACCGGGGAGCTGTTTTTT
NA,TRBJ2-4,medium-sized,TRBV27,CASSYSRQNIQYF,TGTGCCAGCAGTTACAGTCGGCAAAACATTCAGTACTTC
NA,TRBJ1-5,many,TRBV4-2,CASSQVAGGPEGPQHF,TGTGCCAGCAGCCAAGTCGCGGGGGGTCCGGAAGGGCCCCAGCATTTT
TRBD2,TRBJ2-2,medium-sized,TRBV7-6,CASSLVRLAGGNTGELFF,TGTGCCAGCAGCTTAGTGAGGCTAGCGGGTGGTAACACCGGGGAGCTGTTTTTT
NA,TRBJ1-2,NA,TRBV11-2,CASSLSHYGYTF,TGTGCCAGCAGCTTAAGCCACTATGGCTACACCTTC
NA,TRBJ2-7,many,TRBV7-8,CASSSSQGVGSYEQYF,TGTGCCAGCAGCTCGTCCCAGGGAGTCGGCTCCTACGAGCAGTACTTC
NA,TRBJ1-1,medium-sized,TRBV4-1,CASSQGGMNTEAFF,TGCGCCAGCAGCCAAGGCGGCATGAACACTGAAGCTTTCTTT
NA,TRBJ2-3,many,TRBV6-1,CAIRQWSTDTQYF,TGTGCCATTCGACAGTGGAGCACAGATACGCAGTATTTT
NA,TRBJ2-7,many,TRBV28,CASSEQGRENYEQYF,TGTGCCAGCAGTGAGCAGGGTCGGGAGAACTACGAGCAGTACTTC
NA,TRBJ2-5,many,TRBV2,CASSEPGTQYF,TGTGCCAGCAGTGAACCCGGGACCCAGTACTTC
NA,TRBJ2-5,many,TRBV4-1,CASSQTVQETQYF,TGCGCCAGCAGCCAAACAGTTCAAGAGACCCAGTACTTC
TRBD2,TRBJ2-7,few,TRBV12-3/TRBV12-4,CASSSSGSSREQYF,TGTGCCAGCAGTTCAAGCGGGAGTTCTCGCGAGCAGTACTTC
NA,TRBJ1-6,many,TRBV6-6,CASSPLGRNSPLHF,TGTGCCAGCAGTCCACTCGGCCGGAATTCACCCCTCCACTTT
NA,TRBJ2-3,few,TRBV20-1,CSASRGRSVADTQYF,TGCAGTGCTAGCAGGGGCCGGTCAGTGGCAGATACGCAGTATTTT
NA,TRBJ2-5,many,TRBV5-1,CASSLGPSETQYF,TGCGCCAGCAGCCTAGGCCCGTCAGAGACCCAGTACTTC
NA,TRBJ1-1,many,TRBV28,CASSFPGSNTEAFF,TGTGCCAGCAGTTTCCCAGGGTCGAACACTGAAGCTTTCTTT
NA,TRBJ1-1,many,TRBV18,CASSLINPGRGTEAFF,TGTGCCAGCTCACTGATTAACCCCGGACGGGGGACTGAAGCTTTCTTT
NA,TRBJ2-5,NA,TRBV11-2,CASSFVGKETQYF,TGTGCCAGCAGCTTTGTGGGGAAGGAGACCCAGTACTTC
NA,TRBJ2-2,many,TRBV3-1,CASSHSGPPADTGELFF,TGTGCCAGCAGCCATTCGGGGCCCCCCGCGGACACCGGGGAGCTGTTTTTT
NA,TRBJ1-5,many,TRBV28,CASSSLLQGDNQPQHF,TGTGCCAGCAGTTCCCTTCTGCAGGGTGACAATCAGCCCCAGCATTTT
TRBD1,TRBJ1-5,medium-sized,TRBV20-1,CSARDSGNQPQHF,TGCAGTGCAAGGGACAGCGGAAATCAGCCCCAGCATTTT
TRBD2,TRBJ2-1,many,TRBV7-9,CASSLALAGAYNEQFF,TGTGCCAGCAGCTTAGCCCTAGCGGGCGCATACAATGAGCAGTTCTTC
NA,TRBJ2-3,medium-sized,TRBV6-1,CASSVADTQYF,TGTGCCAGCAGTGTGGCGGATACGCAGTATTTT
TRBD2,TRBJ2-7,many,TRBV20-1,CSARGPISREGQSIYEQYF,TGCAGTGCTAGAGGTCCAATTTCGCGGGAGGGCCAATCGATATACGAGCAGTACTTC
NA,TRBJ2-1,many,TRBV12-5,CASGPWGWEHEQFF,TGTGCTAGTGGCCCCTGGGGGTGGGAGCATGAGCAGTTCTTC
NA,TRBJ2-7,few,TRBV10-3,CAISESRYEQYF,TGTGCCATCAGTGAGTCTCGGTACGAGCAGTACTTC
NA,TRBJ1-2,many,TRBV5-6,CASSTLDRSSYGYTF,TGTGCCAGCAGCACCCTCGACAGGAGTTCTTATGGCTACACCTTC
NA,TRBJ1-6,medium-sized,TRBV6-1,CASSDSLVYSPLHF,TGTGCCAGCAGTGACTCCTTGGTCTATTCACCCCTCCACTTT
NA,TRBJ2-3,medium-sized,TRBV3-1,CASSHTGRDLNTQYF,TGTGCCAGCAGCCACACCGGCCGGGATTTGAATACGCAGTATTTT
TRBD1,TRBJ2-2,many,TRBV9,CASSVGQGDTGELFF,TGTGCCAGCAGCGTAGGACAGGGGGACACCGGGGAGCTGTTTTTT
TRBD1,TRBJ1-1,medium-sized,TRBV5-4,CASSFGQGITEAFF,TGTGCCAGCAGCTTTGGACAGGGGATTACTGAAGCTTTCTTT
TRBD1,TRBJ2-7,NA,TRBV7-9,CASSPTGQGWNEQYF,TGTGCCAGCAGCCCGACGGGACAGGGTTGGAACGAGCAGTACTTC
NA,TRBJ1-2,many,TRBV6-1,CASSEFGSGVGGYTF,TGTGCCAGCAGTGAATTTGGATCAGGGGTCGGTGGCTACACCTTC
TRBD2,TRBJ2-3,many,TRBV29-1,CSVEKRLAGDTDTQYF,TGCAGCGTTGAAAAGAGACTAGCGGGGGACACAGATACGCAGTATTTT
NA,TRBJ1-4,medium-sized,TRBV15,CATSRVGREDEKLFF,TGTGCCACCAGCAGAGTAGGCAGGGAAGATGAAAAACTGTTTTTT
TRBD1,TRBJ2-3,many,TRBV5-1,CASSLAILSQGALPYSTDTQYF,TGCGCCAGCAGCTTGGCCATACTCAGCCAGGGGGCGCTTCCCTATAGCACAGATACGCAGTATTTT
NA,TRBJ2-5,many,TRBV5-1,CASSYGSEPQETQYF,TGCGCCAGCAGCTACGGGTCAGAGCCTCAAGAGACCCAGTACTTC
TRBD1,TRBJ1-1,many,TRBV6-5,CASSYSGQGGRSGGAFF,TGTGCCAGCAGTTACTCGGGTCAGGGGGGGAGAAGTGGAGGAGCTTTCTTT
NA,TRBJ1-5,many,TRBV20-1,CSAPDRQNQPQHF,TGCAGTGCTCCAGATCGACAGAATCAGCCCCAGCATTTT
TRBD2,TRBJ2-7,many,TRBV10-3,CAISGGLAGAREQYF,TGTGCCATCAGTGGGGGACTAGCGGGAGCTCGGGAGCAGTACTTC
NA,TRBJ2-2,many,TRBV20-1,CSASPGGAGELFF,TGCAGTGCCTCACCTGGGGGCGCCGGGGAGCTGTTTTTT
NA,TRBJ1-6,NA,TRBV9,CASSVDRIGSPLHF,TGTGCCAGCAGCGTAGACAGGATTGGGTCACCCCTCCACTTT